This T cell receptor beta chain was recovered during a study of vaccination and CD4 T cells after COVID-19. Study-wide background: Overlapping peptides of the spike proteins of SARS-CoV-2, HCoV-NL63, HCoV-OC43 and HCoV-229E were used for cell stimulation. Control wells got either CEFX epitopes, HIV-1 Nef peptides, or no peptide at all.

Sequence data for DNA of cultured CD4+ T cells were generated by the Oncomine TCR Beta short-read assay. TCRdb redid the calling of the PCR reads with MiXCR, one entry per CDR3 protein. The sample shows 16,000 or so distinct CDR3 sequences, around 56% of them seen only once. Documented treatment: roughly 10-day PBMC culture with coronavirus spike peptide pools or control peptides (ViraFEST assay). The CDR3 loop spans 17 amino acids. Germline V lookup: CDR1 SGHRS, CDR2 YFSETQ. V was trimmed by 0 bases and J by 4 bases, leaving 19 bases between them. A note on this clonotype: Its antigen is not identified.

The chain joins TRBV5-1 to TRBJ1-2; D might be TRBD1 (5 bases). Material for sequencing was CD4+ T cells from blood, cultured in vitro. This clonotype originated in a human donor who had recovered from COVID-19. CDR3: CASSLAAGREEGYGYTF. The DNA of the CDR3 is TGCGCCAGCAGCTTGGCCGCGGGCAGGGAGGAAGGCTATGGCTACACCTTC.